This T cell receptor beta chain is from a study of OX40 agonist ivuxolimab in advanced cancers. Study-level background: Patients received ivuxolimab, an agonistic anti-OX40 (CD134) antibody. Every 2 weeks, patients received ivuxolimab intravenously, dosed at 0.01 to 10 mg/kg. General study results and limits: Average numbers of expanded clones were greater in CD8+ T cells than in CD4+.

Generated by immunoSEQ multiplex PCR, the TCRdb table keeps only in-frame clones and is missing some. Altogether some 19,000 clones are present, 70% to 90% being singletons, with the ten largest covering over 8.5%. The timepoints at which blood was sampled were baseline, cycle 4 day 1, and cycle 7 day 1. The ends were cut back, 7 bases at V and 0 bases at J, with 16 bases in the middle. Germline V gene lookup returns CDR1 GTSNPN and CDR2 SVGIG (reference sequence). CDR3 size: 14 residues. Remarks on this clone: Its antigen is currently unknown.

The V call is TRBV30, the J call TRBJ2-7; D possibly corresponds to TRBD2 (5 bases). The source was CD4+ or CD8+ T cells sorted from blood, collected in a trial of the OX40 agonist ivuxolimab. This clonotype was obtained from an adult with an advanced solid tumor such as melanoma, head and neck, liver or kidney cancer. Here the CDR3 reads CASFYGDSSYEQYF. In nucleotides, the CDR3 is TGTGCCTCCTTTTACGGGGATAGCTCCTACGAGCAGTACTTC.